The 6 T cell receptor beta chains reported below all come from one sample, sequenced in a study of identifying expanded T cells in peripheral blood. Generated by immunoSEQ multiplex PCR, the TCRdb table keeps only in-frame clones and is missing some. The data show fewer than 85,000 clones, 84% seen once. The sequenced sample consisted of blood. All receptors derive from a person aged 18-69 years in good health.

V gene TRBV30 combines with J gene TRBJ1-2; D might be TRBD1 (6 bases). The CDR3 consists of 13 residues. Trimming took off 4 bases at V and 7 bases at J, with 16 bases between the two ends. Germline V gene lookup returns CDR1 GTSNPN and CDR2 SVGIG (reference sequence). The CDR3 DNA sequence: TGTGCCTGGAAGTGGGCGGGGGCGGTTGGCTACACCTTC. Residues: CAWKWAGAVGYTF.

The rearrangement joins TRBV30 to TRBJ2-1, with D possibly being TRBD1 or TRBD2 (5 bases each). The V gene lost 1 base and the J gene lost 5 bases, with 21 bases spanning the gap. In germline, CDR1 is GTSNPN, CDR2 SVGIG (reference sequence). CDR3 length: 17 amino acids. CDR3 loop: CAWSGGSRDLIDNEQFF. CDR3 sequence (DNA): TGTGCCTGGAGTGGCGGCTCCAGGGACCTAATAGACAATGAGCAGTTCTTC.

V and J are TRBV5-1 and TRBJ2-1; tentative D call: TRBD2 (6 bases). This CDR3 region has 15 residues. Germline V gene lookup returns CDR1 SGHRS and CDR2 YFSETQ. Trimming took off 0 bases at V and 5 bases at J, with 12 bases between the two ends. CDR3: CASSLGLDENNEQFF. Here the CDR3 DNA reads TGCGCCAGCAGCTTGGGACTAGACGAAAACAATGAGCAGTTCTTC.

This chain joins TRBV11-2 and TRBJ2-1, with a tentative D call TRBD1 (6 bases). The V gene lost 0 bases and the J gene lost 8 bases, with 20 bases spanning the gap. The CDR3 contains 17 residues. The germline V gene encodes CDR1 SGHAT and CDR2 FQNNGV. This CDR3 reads CASSLDSPGEYHYEQFF. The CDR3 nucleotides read TGTGCCAGCAGCTTAGATTCGCCAGGGGAGTATCACTATGAGCAGTTCTTC.

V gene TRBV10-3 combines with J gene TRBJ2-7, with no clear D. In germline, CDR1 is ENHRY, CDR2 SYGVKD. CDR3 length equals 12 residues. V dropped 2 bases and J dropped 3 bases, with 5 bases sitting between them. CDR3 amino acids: CAISETDYEQYF. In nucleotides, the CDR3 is TGTGCCATCAGTGAGACAGACTACGAGCAGTACTTC.

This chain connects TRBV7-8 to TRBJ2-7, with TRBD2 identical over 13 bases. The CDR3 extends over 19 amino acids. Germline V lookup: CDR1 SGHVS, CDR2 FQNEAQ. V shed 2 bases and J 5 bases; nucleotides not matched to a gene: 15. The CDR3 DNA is TGTGCCAGCAGCTTAAAGGCCTTTGGTGTACTAGCGGGAGGGAACGAGCAGTACTTC. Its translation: CASSLKAFGVLAGGNEQYF.